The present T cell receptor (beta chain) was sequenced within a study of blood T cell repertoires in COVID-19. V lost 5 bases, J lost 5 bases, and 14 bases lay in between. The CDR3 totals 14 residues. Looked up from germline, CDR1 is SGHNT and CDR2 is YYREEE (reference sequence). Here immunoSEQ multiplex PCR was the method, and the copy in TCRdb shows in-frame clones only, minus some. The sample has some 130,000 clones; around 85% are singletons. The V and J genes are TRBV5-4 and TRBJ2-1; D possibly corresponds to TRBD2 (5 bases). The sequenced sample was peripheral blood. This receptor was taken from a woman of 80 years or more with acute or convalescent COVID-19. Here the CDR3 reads CASRFGLPDNEQFF. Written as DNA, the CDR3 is TGTGCCAGCAGGTTTGGACTGCCTGACAATGAGCAGTTCTTC.